The sequence of this TCR beta chain was determined in a study of PD-1 blockade in classical Hodgkin lymphoma. This clone was seen a single time. Libraries were prepared by immunoSEQ multiplex PCR; TCRdb keeps only in-frame clonotypes and omits some of them. This table holds some 64,000 clones, 88% found once. No patient escaped relapse after autologous stem cell transplantation, and brentuximab vedotin exposure varied. The V gene end was trimmed by 3 bases and the J gene end by 8 bases; junction bases not matched to a gene: 4. This CDR3 comprises 15 residues. Per the germline V gene, CDR1 is MRHNA and CDR2 is SNTAGT.

J is TRBJ1-6 and V is TRBV6-4; TRBD1 aligns across 10 bases. Sequenced material: peripheral blood mononuclear cells (PBMCs), taken at baseline. The source is a human donor with classical Hodgkin lymphoma. The CDR3 loop is CASSDGTGVHSPLHF. In DNA form, the CDR3 reads TGTGCCAGCAGTGATGGGACAGGGGTACATTCACCCCTCCACTTT.